The 31 T cell receptor beta chains in this list originate from one sample, sequenced in a study of OX40 agonist ivuxolimab in advanced cancers. Receptors were amplified or captured by the immunoSEQ multiplex PCR assay. TCRdb limited this immuneACCESS table to in-frame rearrangements with V and J called. A share of clones is missing; checked studies link under half to unresolved V genes, and the rest is unexplained. The sample has over 30,000 clones on record, about 74% of them singletons. The top ten clones comprise about 19% of the sample. Sequencing was performed on CD4+ or CD8+ T cells sorted from blood, taken in a trial of the OX40 agonist ivuxolimab. The receptors shown here come from an adult with an advanced solid tumor such as melanoma, head and neck, liver or kidney cancer.

V gene TRBV28 combines with J gene TRBJ2-7; D unclear. The CDR3 is 14 amino acids. The V end lost 2 bases, the J end lost 0 bases, and 8 bases lay between the germline ends. In germline, CDR1 is MDHEN, CDR2 SYDVKM. This CDR3 reads CASSLRARSYEQYV. CDR3 nucleotide sequence: TGTGCCAGCAGTTTACGGGCCCGCTCCTACGAGCAGTACGTC.

For the CDR3, the DNA is TGTGCCAGTAGTCTATTAACGTCAGCTCCCTATGGCTACACCTTC. Translating gives CASSLLTSAPYGYTF. This chain joins TRBV19 and TRBJ1-2; D is undetermined. The V gene's germline CDR1 is LNHDA and CDR2 SQIVND (reference sequence). V dropped 5 bases and J dropped 4 bases, with 17 bases sitting between them. The CDR3 totals 15 residues.

V usage is TRBV9 and J usage is TRBJ1-1; 7 nucleotides match TRBD1. Germline values: CDR1 SGDLS, CDR2 YYNGEE. Trimming removed 4 bases from V and 4 bases from J; junction bases left unmatched: 16. The CDR3 consists of 17 residues. CDR3: CASSSRQGLSRSTEAFF. CDR3 DNA: TGTGCCAGCAGCTCTCGACAGGGCTTATCGAGAAGCACTGAAGCTTTCTTT.

CDR3 nucleotide sequence: TGTGCCAGCAGTTTTAGGAAGAACACCGGGGAGCTGTTTTTT. This codes for CASSFRKNTGELFF. The rearrangement uses TRBV6-6 and TRBJ2-2; D remains unclear. The V gene's germline CDR1 is MNHNY and CDR2 SVGAGI (reference sequence). Trimming stripped 4 bases from V and 1 base from J, with 7 bases between. This CDR3 has 14 residues.

V usage is TRBV7-3 and J usage is TRBJ1-2, with 9 bases matching TRBD1. The germline CDR1 and CDR2 sequences are SGHTA and FQGTGA. Germline trimming cut 6 bases from V and 7 bases from J; bases unmatched to any gene: 9. The length of the CDR3 is 14 residues. The CDR3 DNA is TGTGCCAGCAGACCTTCCGGGACAGGGACTGGCTACACCTTC. This translates into CASRPSGTGTGYTF. The full variable domain, completed using reference TRBV7-3 and TRBJ1-2, is GAGVSQTPSNKVTEKGKYVELRCDPISGHTALYWYRQSLGQGPEFLIYFQGTGAADDSGLPNDRFFAVRPEGSVSTLKIQRTERGDSAVYLCASRPSGTGTGYTFGSGTRLTVV.

DNA of the CDR3: TGTGCCAGCTCACCAGATACTAACTATGGCTACACCTTC. This sequence encodes CASSPDTNYGYTF. This rearrangement joins TRBV18 to TRBJ1-2; D remains ambiguous. Germline loops: CDR1 KGHSH, CDR2 LQKENI. With 2 bases removed from V and 0 bases from J, the gap between germline ends came to 4 bases. The CDR3 is 13 residues long.

Many counts were recorded for this clone. The CDR3 reads CASSLGGENTEAFF. In DNA form, the CDR3 reads TGTGCCAGCAGCTTAGGGGGGGAGAACACTGAAGCTTTCTTT. The rearrangement joins TRBV7-7 to TRBJ1-1; the D gene is possibly TRBD1 (5 bases). CDR3 length: 14 amino acids. Trimming shortened V by 1 base and J by 1 base, and 7 bases separated the two germline ends. Germline V lookup: CDR1 SSHAT, CDR2 FNYEAQ (reference sequence).

J is TRBJ2-1 and V is TRBV21-1. TRBV21-1 is an annotated pseudogene. The CDR3 is 18 amino acids. The CDR3 spells CASSKGSATLYPIYEQFF. CDR3 bases: TGTGCCAGCAGCAAGGGCAGCGCGACACTCTATCCTATTTATGAGCAGTTCTTC.

The chain links TRBV15 to TRBJ1-1, with no clear D. Trimming cost V 8 bases and J 1 base, with 11 bases left between them. Germline V lookup: CDR1 LNHNV, CDR2 YYDKDF (reference sequence). There are 13 residues in the CDR3. The chain's CDR3 is CATLRQENTEAFF. In DNA form, the CDR3 reads TGTGCCACCTTGCGGCAGGAGAACACTGAAGCTTTCTTT.

The rearrangement joins TRBV7-9 to TRBJ1-5, with TRBD1 as a possible D gene (6 bases). CDR1 is SEHNR, CDR2 FQNEAQ, per germline (reference sequence). With 5 bases removed from V and 2 bases from J, the gap between germline ends came to 16 bases. The CDR3 runs 16 residues. CDR3 nucleotides: TGTGCCAGCAGCCCCCCGGGAGGGGGAGGCAATCAGCCCCAGCATTTT. This encodes CASSPPGGGGNQPQHF.

This chain connects TRBV5-1 to TRBJ1-2; perhaps TRBD1 as D (5 bases). CDR3 size: 15 residues. Germline assignment: CDR1 SGHRS and CDR2 YFSETQ. V was clipped by 0 bases and J by 0 bases, with 9 bases between them. CDR3 sequence: CASSLGQRANYGYTF. CDR3 in DNA: TGCGCCAGCAGCTTGGGACAGAGAGCTAACTATGGCTACACCTTC.

The chain has TRBV7-9 and TRBJ2-3; TRBD1 is a possible D gene (6 bases). Trimming pared 6 bases from V and 2 bases from J, leaving 15 bases between. This CDR3 contains 15 residues. Germline-derived CDR1 and CDR2 are SEHNR and FQNEAQ (reference sequence). CDR3 coding DNA: TGTGCCAGCAGTCGCTTAGGACAGCCCACAGATACGCAGTATTTT. This sequence encodes CASSRLGQPTDTQYF.

The chain combines TRBV10-3 with TRBJ1-2; D may be TRBD1 (6 bases). The CDR3 sequence is 16 residues long. Deletions cut 10 bases from V and 5 bases from J, with 26 bases between. CDR1 is ENHRY, CDR2 SYGVKD, per germline. The CDR3 nucleotides are TGTGCCAGCTCTGCCCCGGGACAACAGCATGGATATGGCTACACCTTC. Translated: CASSAPGQQHGYGYTF.

The CDR3 DNA reads TGTGCCAGCAGCTTAGGGGACAGGGTGGACACTGAAGCTTTCTTT. Residues: CASSLGDRVDTEAFF. The chain couples TRBV7-9 to TRBJ1-1; 9 bases match TRBD1. Germline trimming cut 1 base from V and 3 bases from J; bases unmatched to any gene: 3. This CDR3 spans 15 amino acids. Germline loops: CDR1 SEHNR, CDR2 FQNEAQ (reference sequence).

V is TRBV5-1 and J is TRBJ2-6; D remains ambiguous. The CDR3 has 15 amino acids. The V gene lost 6 bases and the J gene lost 1 base, with 11 bases spanning the gap. The germline CDR1 and CDR2 sequences are SGHRS and YFSETQ. The CDR3 DNA reads as TGCGCCAGCACCCCAACGTCGTCTGGGGCCAACGTCCTGACTTTC. Translation: CASTPTSSGANVLTF. Using reference TRBV5-1 and TRBJ2-6 for the parts outside the CDR3, the full variable domain is KAGVTQTPRYLIKTRGQQVTLSCSPISGHRSVSWYQQTPGQGLQFLFEYFSETQRNKGNFPGRFSGRQFSNSRSEMNVSTLELGDSALYLCASTPTSSGANVLTFGAGSRLTVL.

V usage is TRBV7-2 and J usage is TRBJ1-2; D uncertain. This CDR3 has 13 amino acids. Trimming cost V 5 bases and J 8 bases, with 15 bases left between them. Germline values: CDR1 SGHTA, CDR2 FQGNSA. DNA for the CDR3: TGTGCCAGCAGCCTAAGACAAGATAGAGGCTACACCTTC. Translation gives CASSLRQDRGYTF.

CDR3 bases: TGTGCCAGCAGTGAAAGGTCAGGGGGCTTGGAGACCCAGTACTTC. This codes for CASSERSGGLETQYF. The rearrangement joins TRBV2 to TRBJ2-5; 8 bases are shared with TRBD1. CDR1 is SNHLY and CDR2 is FYNNEI in the germline V gene. Losses at the gene ends were 2 bases for V and 5 bases for J; bases not matched to a gene: 7. The CDR3 runs to 15 residues.

Comments on this clone: The sample contains more than one DNA sequence encoding this CDR3. The chain combines TRBV10-1 with TRBJ2-7; 7 nucleotides line up with TRBD1. The CDR3 extends over 13 amino acids. Germline V lookup: CDR1 WNHNN, CDR2 SYGVQD (reference sequence). Losses at the gene ends were 5 bases for V and 3 bases for J; bases not matched to a gene: 4. The CDR3 nucleotides read TGCGCCAGCAGTAGGTCAGGGGGCTACGAGCAGTACTTC. It specifies CASSRSGGYEQYF.

The chain has TRBV29-1 and TRBJ2-7, with D perhaps TRBD1 or TRBD2 (5 bases each). Germline assignment: CDR1 SQVTM and CDR2 ANQGSEA. Trimming took 6 bases from V and 6 from J, leaving 15 bases between them. The CDR3 is 12 amino acids. The CDR3 DNA sequence: TGCAGCGTCCGGACGCAGGGACCCGAGCAGTACTTC. This encodes CSVRTQGPEQYF.

This clone came up a few times. The chain uses TRBV5-1 and TRBJ2-3, with D unresolved. The germline V and J ends were trimmed by 1 base and 5 bases, with 11 bases remaining between them. The length of the CDR3 is 14 residues. In germline, CDR1 is SGHRS, CDR2 YFSETQ. The CDR3: CASSLWSIRDTQYF. The CDR3 DNA follows: TGCGCCAGCAGCTTGTGGTCTATTAGAGATACGCAGTATTTT.

This chain uses TRBV7-3 with TRBJ1-1, with D uncertain. The ends were cut back, 2 bases at V and 8 bases at J, with 6 bases in the middle. The CDR3 runs to 11 residues. Germline CDR1 SGHTA, CDR2 FQGTGA. The CDR3 here is CASSLYGEAFF. The CDR3 DNA reads as TGTGCCAGCAGCTTATACGGGGAAGCTTTCTTT.

This chain uses TRBV2 with TRBJ1-2; D gene uncertain. Per the germline V gene, CDR1 is SNHLY and CDR2 is FYNNEI. The V gene lost 8 bases and the J gene lost 2 bases, with 9 bases spanning the gap. This CDR3 is built from 12 residues. The DNA for the CDR3 is TGTGCCAGCTCCTGGAACAACTATGGCTACACCTTC. Translated: CASSWNNYGYTF.

This rearrangement joins TRBV2 to TRBJ1-2; D uncertain. Germline CDR1 reads SNHLY; CDR2 reads FYNNEI. This CDR3 is 15 amino acids long. Deletions cut 5 bases from V and 7 bases from J, with 20 bases between. The CDR3 is CASSKSLTAPFGYTF. The CDR3 nucleotides are TGTGCCAGCAGTAAAAGTCTGACCGCCCCCTTTGGCTACACCTTC.

This chain uses TRBV6-1 with TRBJ1-3, with D uncertain. Germline CDR1 reads MNHNS; CDR2 reads SASEGT. The V end lost 5 bases, the J end lost 0 bases, and 8 bases lay between the germline ends. This CDR3 has 14 amino acids. The CDR3 protein is CASSPRHSGNTIYF. CDR3 nucleotides: TGTGCCAGCAGTCCCCGGCACTCTGGAAACACCATATATTTT.

In its sample, this clone is medium-sized (0.01 to 0.1%). This chain connects TRBV9 to TRBJ1-2; D gene unclear. Trimming took off 4 bases at V and 2 bases at J, with 9 bases between the two ends. This CDR3 spans 13 amino acids. Per the germline V gene, CDR1 is SGDLS and CDR2 is YYNGEE. The CDR3 protein is CASSPYLNYGYTF. The CDR3 DNA reads TGTGCCAGCAGCCCCTACCTGAACTATGGCTACACCTTC.

J is TRBJ1-3 and V is TRBV6-6; 7 bases are shared with TRBD1. This CDR3 contains 14 residues. With 5 bases clipped from V and 4 bases from J, the junction kept 5 bases outside the gene matches. The V gene's germline CDR1 is MNHNY and CDR2 SVGAGI (reference sequence). Here the CDR3 DNA reads TGTGCCAGCAGTCGGGGGACAGAAGGAAACACCATATATTTT. This sequence encodes CASSRGTEGNTIYF.

As for this clone: The sample holds other DNA sequences that translate to the same CDR3. The J gene is TRBJ1-5, the V gene TRBV19; maybe TRBD1 (5 bases). CDR3 size: 14 residues. Trimming cost V 1 base and J 1 base, with 5 bases left between them. The germline gives CDR1 LNHDA, CDR2 SQIVND (reference sequence). Written as DNA, the CDR3 is TGTGCCAGTAGTATAGGGGGGAGCAATCAGCCCCAGCATTTT. Residues: CASSIGGSNQPQHF.

J is TRBJ2-1 and V is TRBV2, with D possibly called TRBD1 or TRBD2 (5 bases each). CDR1 and CDR2 from the germline V gene are SNHLY and FYNNEI. The CDR3 spans 15 residues. Trimming took off 6 bases at V and 0 bases at J, with 12 bases between the two ends. CDR3 DNA sequence: TGTGCCAGCAGACAGGACTCGAGCTCCTACAATGAGCAGTTCTTC. This sequence encodes CASRQDSSSYNEQFF.

The chain uses TRBV6-6 and TRBJ2-1, with D perhaps being TRBD1 or TRBD2 (6 bases each). Trimming removed 8 bases at V and 3 bases at J, with 17 bases between. Germline V gene lookup returns CDR1 MNHNY and CDR2 SVGAGI (reference sequence). The CDR3 spans 15 residues. The DNA for the CDR3 is TGTGCCAGCTCCGGGGGCCGAGGTAGCTACAATGAGCAGTTCTTC. This encodes CASSGGRGSYNEQFF.

This chain joins TRBV6-6 and TRBJ2-3; D may match TRBD1 or TRBD2 (5 bases each). V lost 6 bases to trimming and J lost 2 bases, with 6 bases between them. CDR1 and CDR2 (germline): MNHNY, SVGAGI (reference sequence). The CDR3 has 12 residues. This chain's CDR3 is CASSGTTDTQYF. The CDR3, as DNA: TGTGCCAGCAGCGGGACCACAGATACGCAGTATTTT.

Turning to this clone: This likely traces to a read error, being one base from a far larger clone. The rearrangement uses TRBV5-1 and TRBJ1-2; D remains unclear. CDR1 SGHRS and CDR2 YFSETQ come from the germline V gene. This CDR3 has 15 amino acids. Trimming shortened V by 0 bases and J by 6 bases, and 15 bases separated the two germline ends. In nucleotides, the CDR3 is TGCGCCAGCAGCTTGGAGTCCTGGGTTCGCGATGGCTACACCTTC. Protein: CASSLESWVRDGYTF.